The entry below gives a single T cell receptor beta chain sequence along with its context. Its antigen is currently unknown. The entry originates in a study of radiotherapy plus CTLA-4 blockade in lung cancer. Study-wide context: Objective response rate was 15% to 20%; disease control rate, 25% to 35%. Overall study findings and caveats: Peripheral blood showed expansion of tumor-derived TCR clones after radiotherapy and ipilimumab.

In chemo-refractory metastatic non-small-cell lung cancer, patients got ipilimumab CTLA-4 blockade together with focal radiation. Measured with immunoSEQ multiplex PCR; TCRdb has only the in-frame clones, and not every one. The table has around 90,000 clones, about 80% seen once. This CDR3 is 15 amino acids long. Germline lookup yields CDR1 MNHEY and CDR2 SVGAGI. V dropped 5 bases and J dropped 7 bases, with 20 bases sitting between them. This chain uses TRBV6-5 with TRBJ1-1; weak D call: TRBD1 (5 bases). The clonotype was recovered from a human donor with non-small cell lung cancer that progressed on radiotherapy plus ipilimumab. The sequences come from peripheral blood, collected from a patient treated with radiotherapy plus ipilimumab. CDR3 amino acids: CASSTPTGAPLEAFF. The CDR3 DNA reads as TGTGCCAGCAGTACCCCCACAGGAGCACCCCTTGAAGCTTTCTTT.